Below are 13 T cell receptor beta chains sequenced from a single sample in a study of blood T cells in healthy people across ages. Using a J-beta primer mix together with a sample-barcoded 5' primer, a second PCR was run for roughly 7 to 11 cycles. TCRdb fed the 5' RACE reads into MiXCR, producing one record per CDR3 protein. The repertoire holds 730,000 or so distinct CDR3 sequences, about 43% seen once, with about 30% in the top ten. The sequenced sample consisted of blood. Receptors were obtained from an elderly man in good health.

This clonotype was observed a handful of times. The chain joins TRBV3-1 to TRBJ2-5, with 12 bases aligning to TRBD2. The CDR3 has 17 residues. Germline V CDR1 and CDR2: LGHDT, YNNKEL (reference sequence). V was pared by 2 bases and J by 2 bases, with 6 bases of the junction left unmatched. This CDR3 reads CASSQRGGLAGQETQYF. The CDR3 DNA is TGTGCCAGCAGCCAACGAGGAGGACTAGCGGGACAAGAGACCCAGTACTTC.

In this sample, this clonotype turned up a few times. The chain carries TRBV6-5 and TRBJ2-2, with 9 nucleotides matching TRBD1. Germline lookup yields CDR1 MNHEY and CDR2 SVGAGI. J was trimmed by 5 bases and V by 2 bases; bases with no gene match: 12. The length of the CDR3 is 18 residues. DNA of the CDR3: TGTGCCAGCAGTTACGTTCGGACAGGGGATTTGGAAACCGGGGAGCTGTTTTTT. As protein: CASSYVRTGDLETGELFF.

The genes are TRBV2 and TRBJ2-5, with D hard to call. CDR3 size: 12 residues. Germline CDR1 and CDR2: SNHLY and FYNNEI. V was pared by 4 bases and J by 5 bases, with 8 bases between. CDR3 sequence: CASSGPSETQYF. DNA of the CDR3: TGTGCCAGCAGTGGACCTTCTGAGACCCAGTACTTC.

This clonotype was found a few times. The chain recombines TRBV4-3 with TRBJ1-2; TRBD1 might be the D (5 bases). The CDR3 has 15 residues. Germline V gene data show CDR1 as LGHNA and CDR2 as YSLEER. The germline V and J ends were trimmed by 0 bases and 5 bases, with 13 bases remaining between them. CDR3 loop: CASSQDYAGRYGYTF. The CDR3 bases are TGCGCCAGCAGCCAAGATTACGCAGGGAGATATGGCTACACCTTC.

This sequence joins TRBV19 and TRBJ2-3; 8 nucleotides agree with TRBD2. CDR1 is LNHDA, CDR2 SQIVND, per germline (reference sequence). This CDR3 has 15 residues. J lost 0 bases, V lost 5 bases, and 4 bases had no gene match. The CDR3 region is CASSLSGDSTDTQYF. The CDR3 DNA sequence: TGTGCCAGTAGTCTTAGCGGGGATAGCACAGATACGCAGTATTTT.

Worth noting for this clonotype: This may stem from a read error, because a much larger clone lies one nucleotide away. This sequence joins TRBV7-2 and TRBJ2-4; D is possibly TRBD1 (5 bases). The J call may be mistaken, given a closer DNA end match to TRBJ2-7. The CDR3 covers 16 residues. Germline V gives CDR1 SGHTA, CDR2 FQGNSA. Here the CDR3 DNA reads TGTGCCAGCAGCGGCCGGAGACTGGGGCCAACCTACGAGCAGTACTTC. Translated: CASSGRRLGPTYEQYF.

The chain joins TRBV20-1 to TRBJ2-5, with D perhaps being TRBD1 or TRBD2 (6 bases each). The J call may not be correct, given that the DNA end is closer to TRBJ2-7. This CDR3 has 17 amino acids. Per the germline V gene, CDR1 is DFQATT and CDR2 is SNEGSKA (reference sequence). The CDR3 loop reads CSASGERGPPERYEQYF. In DNA form, the CDR3 reads TGCAGTGCTAGCGGGGAACGGGGGCCCCCAGAGAGGTACGAGCAGTACTTC.

This clonotype was seen a single time. V gene TRBV9 combines with J gene TRBJ2-7, with 9 bases matching TRBD1. The germline V gene encodes CDR1 SGDLS and CDR2 YYNGEE. The CDR3 covers 16 residues. With 0 bases clipped from V and 3 bases from J, the junction kept 7 bases outside the gene matches. The CDR3 DNA is TGTGCCAGCAGCGTAGCGGTACAGGGGGCGATCTACGAGCAGTACTTC. Protein product: CASSVAVQGAIYEQYF.

This clonotype was seen a few times. The chain combines TRBV7-2 with TRBJ2-1, with 12 bases fitting TRBD2. With V trimmed by 1 base and J by 0 bases, 4 bases remained unmatched. Germline values: CDR1 SGHTA, CDR2 FQGNSA. This CDR3 region has 18 residues. The CDR3 sequence: CASSLGGLAGGSYNEQFF. The CDR3 nucleotides read TGTGCCAGCAGCTTAGGGGGACTAGCGGGTGGCTCCTACAATGAGCAGTTCTTC.

This chain connects TRBV6-2 or TRBV6-3 to TRBJ2-1; 13 bases align to TRBD2. V dropped 4 bases and J dropped 7; count of bases not matched to a gene: 13. The CDR3 spans 18 residues. The germline V gene encodes CDR1 MNHEY and CDR2 SVGEGT. CDR3 nucleotide sequence: TGTGCCAGCAGTTCCCACGGACTAGCGGGAGTCGTTTCTAATGAGCAGTTCTTC. Translating gives CASSSHGLAGVVSNEQFF.

The chain is built from TRBV20-1 and TRBJ2-5, with TRBD2 matching 9 bases. The J call may be faulty, since TRBJ2-7 better matches the DNA end. From germline, CDR1 is DFQATT and CDR2 SNEGSKA (reference sequence). The CDR3 is 14 amino acids. The CDR3 spells CSVKEAGGSLEQYF. CDR3 bases: TGCAGTGTAAAGGAAGCGGGAGGCTCCCTCGAGCAGTACTTC.

This clonotype was seen only a few times. J is TRBJ2-4 and V is TRBV4-3; the match to TRBD1 covers 10 bases. With the DNA end fitting TRBJ2-7 better, the J assignment may be wrong. Germline loops: CDR1 LGHNA, CDR2 YSLEER. The CDR3 is 16 residues long. The CDR3 sequence: CASSQGTGTGVYEQYF. The CDR3 DNA reads TGCGCCAGCAGCCAAGGGACCGGGACAGGGGTCTACGAGCAGTACTTC.

There are a few counts of this clonotype. The chain couples TRBV27 to TRBJ2-1, with 8 positions matching TRBD2. V lost 0 bases and J lost 7; bases outside the gene matches: 11. The CDR3 totals 17 residues. The germline gives CDR1 MNHEY, CDR2 SMNVEV (reference sequence). The DNA of the CDR3 is TGTGCCAGCAGTTTATCCAAACGGGAGGGCCTTAGGAATGAGCAGTTCTTC. Translating gives CASSLSKREGLRNEQFF.